These T cell receptor beta chains were read from a single sample in a study of CD8 T cells in Susac syndrome. Via MiXCR, TCRdb re-called the immunoSEQ multiplex PCR reads, giving one row per CDR3 protein. The table records around 69,000 distinct CDR3 sequences, around 93% of them present only once. Specimen: CD8+ T cells from PBMCs. The receptors were sampled from a human donor with Susac syndrome. Both conserved end residues are part of each CDR3. The D gene is left open where the match is weak. Only some rows state a clone size, as once, few, many or a class for expanded clones.

>TRBV7-8|TRBJ1-5|.|TRBD1
TGTGCCAGCAGCTTTGGCAGGGGGAGCAATCAGCCCCAGCATTTT
CASSFGRGSNQPQHF
>TRBV7-2|TRBJ1-6|.|.
TGTGCCAGCAGCTTACGGGGGGTCAATTCACCCCTCCACTTT
CASSLRGVNSPLHF
>TRBV7-2|TRBJ1-1|.|.
TGTGCCAGCAGCTGGGCCAGAATGAACACTGAAGCTTTCTTT
CASSWARMNTEAFF
>TRBV20-1|TRBJ2-2|.|TRBD1
TGCAGTGCCGGGACAGAAAACACCGGGGAGCTGTTTTTT
CSAGTENTGELFF
>TRBV9|TRBJ2-2|.|TRBD2
TGTGCCAGCAGCGTAGTTAGTGCGGGAGGGGAAACCGGGGAGCTGTTTTTT
CASSVVSAGGETGELFF
>TRBV6-5|TRBJ2-3|.|TRBD2
TGTGCCAGCAGTTACTCGGGACTAGCGGATCCTCCGGATACGCAGTATTTT
CASSYSGLADPPDTQYF
>TRBV20-1|TRBJ2-3|.|TRBD2
TGCAGTGCTAGACTTCCCGGGACTAGCGCCAAAGCACCCACAGATACGCAGTATTTT
CSARLPGTSAKAPTDTQYF
>TRBV5-1|TRBJ2-2|.|.
TGCGCCAGCAGCTTGAAACACCGTACCTCCCGGTGGACCGGGGAGCTGTTTTTT
CASSLKHRTSRWTGELFF
>TRBV4-1|TRBJ2-5|.|TRBD1
TGCGCCAGCAGCCCCCGACAGGGACCACAAGAGACCCAGTACTTC
CASSPRQGPQETQYF
>TRBV14|TRBJ2-5|few|.
TGTGCCAGCAGACGGACGGGCCAAGAGACCCAGTACTTC
CASRRTGQETQYF
>TRBV7-9|TRBJ1-2|.|.
TGTGCCAGCAGCTTTTCTCCTACAGCCGCGAACTATGGCTACACCTTC
CASSFSPTAANYGYTF
>TRBV15|TRBJ1-2|.|.
TGTGCCACCACCCCGATTGACGGATCCTATGGCTACACCTTC
CATTPIDGSYGYTF
>TRBV20-1|TRBJ1-2|once|TRBD1
TGCAGTGCTTACAGGGGGAACTATGGCTACACCTTC
CSAYRGNYGYTF
>TRBV15|TRBJ1-1|.|TRBD1
TGTGCCACCAGCAGGCAGGGGGTCATGAACACTGAAGCTTTCTTT
CATSRQGVMNTEAFF
>TRBV4-2|TRBJ1-1|.|.
TGTGCCAGCAGCCAAGTAAGTGACGGCACTGAAGCTTTCTTT
CASSQVSDGTEAFF
>TRBV19|TRBJ1-2|.|.
TGTGCCAGTAGTATGTCGCCAGGGGACTATGGCTACACCTTC
CASSMSPGDYGYTF
>TRBV28|TRBJ2-1|.|.
TGTGCCAGCAGTCACCAAATGCGGGGCACCAGCTGGGTTGAGCAGTTCTTC
CASSHQMRGTSWVEQFF
>TRBV20-1|TRBJ1-5|.|.
TGCAGTGCTAGTCCTGGGGCAGGGGAGAGCAATCAGCCCCAGCATTTT
CSASPGAGESNQPQHF
>TRBV19|TRBJ1-1|.|.
TGTGCCAGTAGTATGAGCCCGAGTATGAACACTGAAGCTTTCTTT
CASSMSPSMNTEAFF
>TRBV28|TRBJ1-1|.|.
TGTGCCAGCAGTTCAGGACAAAACCTGAACACTGAAGCTTTCTTT
CASSSGQNLNTEAFF
>TRBV18|TRBJ2-5|.|.
TGTGCCAGCTCACCTCGGAACGGCCTGGGTGAGACCCAGTACTTC
CASSPRNGLGETQYF
>TRBV6-2/TRBV6-3|TRBJ1-5|.|TRBD1
TGTGCCAGCAGGTCCCCACAGGGGTTGGGCAATCAGCCCCAGCATTTT
CASRSPQGLGNQPQHF
>TRBV9|TRBJ1-4|.|.
TGTGCCAGCAGCGTAGATCCCGGGAATAGTGGTGAAAAACTGTTTTTT
CASSVDPGNSGEKLFF
>TRBV12-3/TRBV12-4|TRBJ2-1|.|.
TGTGCCAGCACCTTTGTCCCAGGCCATGAGCAGTTCTTC
CASTFVPGHEQFF
>TRBV19|TRBJ2-1|.|TRBD2
TGTGCCAGTAGTACTCTAGGGGGACTAGAGAATGAGCAGTTCTTC
CASSTLGGLENEQFF
>TRBV7-8|TRBJ2-1|.|TRBD1
TGTGCCAGCAGCTGGCCACAGGGGAAGGGCAACAATGAGCAGTTCTTC
CASSWPQGKGNNEQFF
>TRBV7-8|TRBJ1-1|.|TRBD1
TGTGCCAGCAGCACTAGAGACAGGGGGAGCACTGAAGCTTTCTTT
CASSTRDRGSTEAFF
>TRBV5-6|TRBJ2-1|.|.
TGTGCCAGCAGCTTGGAACTAACTAATGAGCAGTTCTTC
CASSLELTNEQFF
>TRBV5-4|TRBJ1-5|.|TRBD1
TGTGCCAGCAGCGCCTGGGGACAGGGGGCCAATCAGCCCCAGCATTTT
CASSAWGQGANQPQHF
>TRBV11-2|TRBJ2-7|.|.
TGTGCCAGCAGCAACCGGCTGCGCGAGCAGTACTTC
CASSNRLREQYF
>TRBV20-1|TRBJ1-5|.|TRBD1
TGCAGTGCTATTAACAGGGGGCGTGCCGGCGATCAGCCCCAGCATTTT
CSAINRGRAGDQPQHF
>TRBV7-8|TRBJ1-1|.|.
TGTGCCAGCAGCTTAAGGCCACAGGGGAACACTGAAGCTTTCTTT
CASSLRPQGNTEAFF
>TRBV5-1|TRBJ2-7|.|TRBD2
TGCGCCAGCGCGGGGGGAGGAGGCCACGAGCAGTACTTC
CASAGGGGHEQYF
>TRBV4-1|TRBJ2-1|once|TRBD1
TGCGCCAGCAGCCAAGGACAGGGACCCTACAATGAGCAGTTCTTC
CASSQGQGPYNEQFF
>TRBV7-2|TRBJ2-3|.|TRBD2
TGTGCCAGCAGCCCCTGGACTAGGCGCGAAGATACGCAGTATTTT
CASSPWTRREDTQYF
>TRBV9|TRBJ2-7|.|TRBD1
TGTGCCAGCAGCGTAGGAGGGGGCTCTACGCAAGGCGAGCAGTACTTC
CASSVGGGSTQGEQYF
>TRBV3-1|TRBJ1-5|.|.
TGTGCCAGCAGCCAAGATCGGAGGTTGGTTCAGCCCCAGCATTTT
CASSQDRRLVQPQHF
>TRBV19|TRBJ1-1|.|.
TGTGCCAGTAGTATTGGGATGAACACTGAAGCTTTCTTT
CASSIGMNTEAFF
>TRBV7-9|TRBJ1-1|.|TRBD1
TGTGCCAGCAGCCCCAGGGACAGGGGCGGAGGTTCGAGAGGGACTGAAGCTTTCTTT
CASSPRDRGGGSRGTEAFF
>TRBV7-9|TRBJ2-5|.|TRBD2
TGTGCCAGCAGCTTAGTTCAGCGGGGGGGCCAAGAGACCCAGTACTTC
CASSLVQRGGQETQYF
>TRBV7-3|TRBJ2-3|.|.
TGTGCCAGCAGCTGGGGGCCAGGGGGCACAGATACGCAGTATTTT
CASSWGPGGTDTQYF
>TRBV4-1|TRBJ2-2|.|.
TGCGCCAGCTCAGGTGCGGGCGGGGAGCTGTTTTTT
CASSGAGGELFF
>TRBV27|TRBJ1-2|once|TRBD1
TGTGCCAGCAGTTTATCCCCGGCAGGGGGCTATGGCTACACCTTC
CASSLSPAGGYGYTF
>TRBV7-3|TRBJ1-1|.|.
TGTGCCAGCAAGTCGACCCTCGGGGACACTGAAGCTTTCTTT
CASKSTLGDTEAFF
>TRBV21-1|TRBJ2-7|.|.
TGTGCCAGCAGCCCTCGCGGCGGGGACAGGTTCTACTACGAGCAGTACTTC
CASSPRGGDRFYYEQYF
>TRBV20-1|TRBJ2-7|.|TRBD2
TGCAGTGCTAGAGATTTAATGGCAGGGAGGGTTTACGAGCAGTACTTC
CSARDLMAGRVYEQYF
>TRBV30|TRBJ1-1|.|.
TGTGCCTGGAGTTTCCAGACACGGACTGAAGCTTTCTTT
CAWSFQTRTEAFF
>TRBV14|TRBJ2-1|.|TRBD1
TGTGCCAGCAGCCATCTCGCCCCCGGACAGGACAATGAGCAGTTCTTC
CASSHLAPGQDNEQFF
>TRBV9|TRBJ2-7|.|TRBD2
TGTGCCAGCAGCGTAGTAGCGGGGCCCGGGAACGAGCAGTACTTC
CASSVVAGPGNEQYF
>TRBV3-1|TRBJ2-1|.|TRBD2
TGTGCCAGCAGCCCGCATGCGGGGGGCTCCTACAATGAGCAGTTCTTC
CASSPHAGGSYNEQFF
>TRBV28|TRBJ1-6|.|.
TGTGCCAGCAGTAGTGGGAATTCACCCCTCCACTTT
CASSSGNSPLHF
>TRBV7-6|TRBJ1-2|.|TRBD1
TGTGCCAGCAGCGAACGACTCCGGGACAGTAGTTATGGCTACACCTTC
CASSERLRDSSYGYTF
>TRBV5-6|TRBJ1-1|.|.
TGTGCCAGCAGCTTCGGGGGGGCGGCGGAAGCTTTCTTT
CASSFGGAAEAFF
>TRBV27|TRBJ2-7|.|.
TGTGCCAGCAGTTTACCCCCCCCGGATCGGCAGTACTTC
CASSLPPPDRQYF
>TRBV11-2|TRBJ2-1|once|TRBD2
TGTGCCAGCAGCTTACCCCCACTAGCGGGGGGTTACAATGAGCAGTTCTTC
CASSLPPLAGGYNEQFF
>TRBV7-6|TRBJ2-1|.|.
TGTGCCAGCAGCTTAATAGCGGAGGGGGTTAATGAGCAGTTCTTC
CASSLIAEGVNEQFF
>TRBV12-3/TRBV12-4|TRBJ1-1|few|.
TGTGCCAGCAGTTTGGGGATGAACACTGAAGCTTTCTTT
CASSLGMNTEAFF
>TRBV7-2|TRBJ2-1|.|TRBD2
TGTGCCAGCAGCTTCGAGCGGGAGTTCGGAAAAAATGAGCAGTTCTTC
CASSFEREFGKNEQFF